These T cell receptor beta chains were read from a single sample in a study of T-cell memory formation after mild COVID-19. TCRdb reprocessed the 5' RACE reads with MiXCR, giving one entry per CDR3 protein. This sample has 90,000 to 120,000 distinct CDR3 sequences, with 18% found just once. Sample: PBMCs or a T cell subset sorted from them (not recorded which). These receptors all come from a man in his late teens or twenties who had mild COVID-19 (a few samples of this study predate the infection). Cell type and time point are not known. The CDR3 runs from the conserved cysteine through the conserved F or W. Fields, in order: J gene, D gene, clone size, V gene, CDR3 protein, CDR3 DNA. D genes are given only for firm matches. Some rows mark clone size as missing; the rest say once, few, many or name a class of expanded clone.

TRBJ2-1 - - TRBV9 CASSVSTDEQFF TGTGCCAGCAGCGTCAGCACCGATGAGCAGTTCTTC
TRBJ1-2 TRBD1 few TRBV5-1 CASSLGDRDYGYTF TGCGCCAGCAGCTTAGGGGACAGGGACTATGGCTACACCTTC
TRBJ2-7 TRBD2 many TRBV12-3/TRBV12-4 CASSFSSGVYEQYF TGTGCCAGCAGTTTTTCTAGCGGGGTCTACGAGCAGTACTTC
TRBJ1-5 TRBD1 - TRBV20-1 CSAGNRGEQPQHF TGCAGTGCTGGAAACAGGGGCGAACAGCCCCAGCATTTT
TRBJ2-3 TRBD2 - TRBV9 CASSVGLLAGGPTDTQYF TGTGCCAGCAGCGTAGGCCTTCTAGCGGGGGGCCCCACAGATACGCAGTATTTT
TRBJ2-3 - many TRBV29-1 CSVAPGTDTQYF TGCAGCGTTGCCCCAGGGACAGATACGCAGTATTTT
TRBJ1-5 - few TRBV4-1 CASSQGFARQHSNQPQHF TGCGCCAGCAGCCAAGGATTCGCCAGACAACATAGCAATCAGCCCCAGCATTTT
TRBJ1-2 TRBD1 - TRBV12-3/TRBV12-4 CASNLVQGAQGYTF TGTGCCAGCAACCTGGTACAGGGGGCGCAGGGCTACACCTTC
TRBJ2-3 TRBD2 few TRBV4-3 CASSQVRAGGHTDTQYF TGCGCCAGCAGCCAAGTCCGAGCGGGGGGGCACACAGATACGCAGTATTTT
TRBJ2-5 TRBD1 few TRBV29-1 CSVAGGPGETQYF TGCAGCGTAGCAGGGGGTCCCGGAGAGACCCAGTACTTC
TRBJ1-2 TRBD1 - TRBV6-5 CASSYSTGGLGGYTF TGTGCCAGCAGTTACTCGACAGGGGGCTTGGGTGGCTACACCTTC
TRBJ1-1 - - TRBV7-2 CASSPYLDRNTEAFF TGTGCCAGCAGCCCATATCTGGACAGGAACACTGAAGCTTTCTTT
TRBJ2-3 - few TRBV9 CASSVDGSTDTQYF TGTGCCAGCAGCGTAGACGGAAGCACAGATACGCAGTATTTT
TRBJ2-7 - - TRBV3-1 CASSLQFGEQYF TGTGCCAGCAGCCTGCAGTTCGGCGAGCAGTACTTC
TRBJ2-3 TRBD2 - TRBV7-6 CASSLLAGGQSTDTQYF TGTGCCAGCAGCTTACTAGCGGGGGGGCAGAGCACAGATACGCAGTATTTT
TRBJ2-2 - - TRBV7-2 CASTQTGWTGELFF TGTGCCAGCACCCAAACAGGGTGGACCGGGGAGCTGTTTTTT
TRBJ2-3 - few TRBV24-1 CATSSTDTQYF TGTGCCACCAGTAGCACAGATACGCAGTATTTT
TRBJ2-1 - few TRBV7-7 CASSTGGSPYNEQFF TGTGCTAGCAGCACCGGGGGCTCACCCTACAATGAGCAGTTCTTC
TRBJ2-3 - - TRBV4-3 CASSQDKPDTQYF TGCGCCAGCAGCCAAGATAAACCAGATACGCAGTATTTT
TRBJ2-5 TRBD2 few TRBV20-1 CSAWDPLAGGRETQYF TGCAGTGCTTGGGATCCTCTAGCGGGGGGACGAGAGACCCAGTACTTC
TRBJ2-7 TRBD2 few TRBV2 CASITSGSSYEQYF TGTGCCAGCATTACTAGCGGGTCCTCCTACGAGCAGTACTTC
TRBJ2-5 - - TRBV7-3 CASSLGGGGLETQYF TGTGCCAGCAGCTTAGGAGGGGGCGGTTTAGAGACCCAGTACTTC
TRBJ2-7 TRBD2 - TRBV12-3/TRBV12-4 CASSLYGVAGGSYEQYF TGTGCCAGCAGTCTCTATGGAGTAGCGGGGGGATCCTACGAGCAGTACTTC
TRBJ1-6 - - TRBV6-6 CASSTGTGSSYNSPLHF TGTGCCAGCAGTACGGGAACAGGGAGCTCCTATAATTCACCCCTCCACTTT
TRBJ2-3 - - TRBV9 CASSVAPPGLMADTQYF TGTGCCAGCAGCGTAGCTCCTCCGGGACTCATGGCAGATACGCAGTATTTT
TRBJ1-2 - - TRBV6-5 CASSYSSSGSGGASYGYTF TGTGCCAGCAGTTACTCGTCCTCCGGGAGCGGGGGCGCGAGTTATGGCTACACCTTC
TRBJ2-3 - - TRBV7-3 CASSPGVASTDTQYF TGTGCCAGCAGCCCTGGGGTAGCGAGCACAGATACGCAGTATTTT
TRBJ2-5 - - TRBV5-6 CASSRWGEETQYF TGTGCCAGCAGCCGGTGGGGGGAGGAGACCCAGTACTTC
TRBJ1-5 TRBD1 - TRBV12-3/TRBV12-4 CASSSQGRQPQHF TGTGCCAGCAGTTCACAGGGGAGGCAGCCCCAGCATTTT
TRBJ2-7 - many TRBV9 CASSRGGTGTYEQYF TGTGCCAGCAGCCGCGGGGGGACAGGGACCTACGAGCAGTACTTC
TRBJ1-4 - - TRBV5-1 CASSLGVGLEKLFF TGCGCCAGCAGCTTAGGGGTTGGACTAGAAAAACTGTTTTTT
TRBJ1-4 - - TRBV5-1 CASSLGVSGPPNEKLFF TGCGCCAGCAGCTTGGGGGTGTCGGGGCCACCTAATGAAAAACTGTTTTTT
TRBJ2-3 - - TRBV9 CASSPLWGGPTDTQYF TGTGCCAGCAGCCCCTTATGGGGGGGGCCTACAGATACGCAGTATTTT
TRBJ1-2 - few TRBV5-1 CASSTNYVTNYGYTF TGCGCCAGCAGCACCAACTACGTCACTAACTATGGCTACACCTTC
TRBJ2-3 TRBD2 many TRBV7-2 CASSLYLAGGPDTQYF TGTGCCAGCAGCTTGTATCTAGCGGGGGGGCCAGATACGCAGTATTTT
TRBJ2-7 TRBD1 - TRBV12-3/TRBV12-4 CASSPGQGRNEQYF TGTGCCAGCAGCCCGGGACAGGGGCGCAACGAGCAGTACTTC
TRBJ1-2 - few TRBV7-9 CASSPREHGYTF TGTGCCAGCAGCCCCAGGGAGCATGGCTACACCTTC